Following are 6 T cell receptor beta chains from one sample sequenced in a study. A single record per CDR3 protein comes from TCRdb applying MiXCR to the 5' RACE reads. In the table there are some 62,000 distinct CDR3 sequences, more than 25% of which are singletons. The sample comprised tumor-infiltrating naive CD4+ T cells sorted from the breast tumor. Documented subset: naive CD4+ T cells, CD4+CD45RA+CD25-. The receptor source for this set is a female donor with breast cancer.

This clonotype was seen ten or more times. The chain uses TRBV3-1 and TRBJ1-2, with D possibly matching TRBD1 (6 bases). The CDR3 loop spans 14 amino acids. The germline V gene has CDR1 LGHDT and CDR2 YNNKEL (reference sequence). V lost 7 bases and J 6 bases, leaving 18 bases between the germline ends. The CDR3 nucleotides are TGTGCCAGCAAAACCGGAGGACAGTGGGATGGCTACACCTTC. Translating it yields CASKTGGQWDGYTF.

In this sample, this clonotype turned up a few times. CDR3 amino acids: CAISRGNEAFF. CDR3 nucleotide sequence: TGTGCCATCAGCAGGGGGAATGAAGCTTTCTTT. The V gene is TRBV10-3, the J gene TRBJ1-1; TRBD1 matches 7 bases. Germline-derived CDR1 and CDR2 are ENHRY and SYGVKD. The CDR3 runs to 11 residues. Unmatched junction bases numbered 2, after V lost 6 bases and J lost 7 bases.

This clonotype appeared many times. The chain's CDR3 is CSASRGSVYNEQFF. Here the CDR3 DNA reads TGCAGTGCTAGTCGCGGGAGTGTCTACAATGAGCAGTTCTTC. The chain employs TRBV20-1 and TRBJ2-1; 7 bases fit TRBD2. V lost 3 bases to trimming and J lost 3 bases; unmatched junction nucleotides: 5. Germline CDR1 reads DFQATT; CDR2 reads SNEGSKA (reference sequence). CDR3 size: 14 residues.

As concerns this clonotype: Compared with germline, one end of the junction differs, possibly owing to a read error. The V gene is TRBV5-1, the J gene TRBJ1-1; D is uncertain. The CDR3 spans 14 residues. Germline values: CDR1 SGHRS, CDR2 YFSETQ. CDR3 nucleotide sequence: TGCGCCAGCAGCTTGGAGGGTATGGGCACTGGAGCTTTCTTT. Its protein product is CASSLEGMGTGAFF.

This clonotype appeared many times. The chain is built from TRBV4-2 and TRBJ1-2; a possible D gene is TRBD1 (6 bases). Trimming stripped 1 base from V and 7 bases from J, with 13 bases between. The CDR3 loop spans 14 amino acids. CDR1 and CDR2 (germline): LGHNA, YNFKEQ. CDR3 amino acids: CASSQAPGGPGYTF. CDR3 bases: TGTGCCAGCAGCCAAGCCCCGGGGGGCCCTGGCTACACCTTC.

The V gene is TRBV30, the J gene TRBJ2-1, with 9 bases identical to TRBD2. This CDR3 contains 16 residues. CDR1 and CDR2 from the germline V gene are GTSNPN and SVGIG (reference sequence). V was clipped by 3 bases and J by 9 bases; unmatched bases: 15. The CDR3 nucleotides read TGTGCCTGGAGCGCCTGGGCTAGCGGGACACGGAGTGAGCAGTTCTTC. Translated: CAWSAWASGTRSEQFF.